The subject of this entry is one T cell receptor beta chain. The length of the CDR3 is 13 residues. Per germline, CDR1 LNHDA and CDR2 SQIVND (reference sequence). J lost 6 bases, V lost 6 bases, and 3 bases had no gene match. This specimen comes from a study of blood T cell repertoires in COVID-19. In the study overall: Acute and convalescent COVID-19 specimens originated in the United States, Italy and Spain.

Profiling relied on immunoSEQ multiplex PCR, and the TCRdb table lists in-frame clones only, not all of them. The profile shows approximately 160,000 clones, around 90% of them singletons. Sequences were obtained from peripheral blood. The TCR sequence derives from a man between 60 and 70 years old with active or convalescent COVID-19. The V and J genes are TRBV19 and TRBJ1-5; 9 bases are shared with TRBD1. The CDR3 DNA is TGTGCCAGTAGGGGGGACAGGGCTCAGCCCCAGCATTTT. Its translation: CASRGDRAQPQHF.